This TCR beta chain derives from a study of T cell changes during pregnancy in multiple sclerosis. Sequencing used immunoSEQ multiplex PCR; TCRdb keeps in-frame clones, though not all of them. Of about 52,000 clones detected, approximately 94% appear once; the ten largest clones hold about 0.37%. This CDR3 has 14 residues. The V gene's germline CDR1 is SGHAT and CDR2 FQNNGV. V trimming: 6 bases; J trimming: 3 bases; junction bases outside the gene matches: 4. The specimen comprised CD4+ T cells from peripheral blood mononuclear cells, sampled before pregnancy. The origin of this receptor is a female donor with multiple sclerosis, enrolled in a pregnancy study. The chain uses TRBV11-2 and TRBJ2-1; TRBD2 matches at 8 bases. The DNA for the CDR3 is TGTGCCAGCAGTCAACTAGCGGTCTACAATGAGCAGTTCTTC. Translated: CASSQLAVYNEQFF.